The entry below gives a single T cell receptor beta chain sequence along with its context. Its cognate antigen is unknown. The CDR3 covers 15 residues. V gave up 9 bases and J gave up 4 bases; unmatched junction bases: 11. Germline V lookup: CDR1 MDHEN, CDR2 SYDVKM. These data are taken from a study of radiotherapy plus CTLA-4 blockade in lung cancer. Study-wide background: With 31% of patients having disease control, objective responses were seen in approximately 19%.

Alongside CTLA-4 blockade with ipilimumab, patients with chemo-refractory metastatic non-small-cell lung cancer received focal radiation. Study-level points and caveats: Tumor-derived TCR clones expanded in blood after radiotherapy plus ipilimumab.

Here immunoSEQ multiplex PCR was the method, and the copy in TCRdb shows in-frame clones only, minus some. The sample records 70,000 to 95,000 clones, approximately 83% being singletons. Source: peripheral blood, taken from a patient treated with radiotherapy plus ipilimumab. The chain couples TRBV28 to TRBJ1-4, with 7 bases identical to TRBD1. This sequence originates from a human donor with non-small cell lung cancer that progressed on radiotherapy plus ipilimumab. Written as DNA, the CDR3 is TGTGCCAGTTCCTCCCCGACAGGGTTTAATGAAAAACTGTTTTTT. It is translated as CASSSPTGFNEKLFF.